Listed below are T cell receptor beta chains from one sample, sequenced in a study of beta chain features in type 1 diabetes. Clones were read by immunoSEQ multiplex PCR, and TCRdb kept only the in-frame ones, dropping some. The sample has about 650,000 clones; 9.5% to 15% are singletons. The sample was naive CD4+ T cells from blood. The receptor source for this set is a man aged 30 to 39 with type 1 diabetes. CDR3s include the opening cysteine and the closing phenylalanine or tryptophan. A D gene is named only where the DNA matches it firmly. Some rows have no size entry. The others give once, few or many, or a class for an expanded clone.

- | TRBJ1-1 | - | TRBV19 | CASSTHTENTEAFF | TGTGCCAGTAGTACCCATACAGAGAACACTGAAGCTTTCTTT
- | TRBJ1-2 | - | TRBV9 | CASSVGSGNYGYTF | TGTGCCAGCAGCGTAGGGAGCGGCAACTATGGCTACACCTTC
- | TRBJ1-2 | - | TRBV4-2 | CASSQALDGQNYGYTF | TGTGCCAGCAGCCAAGCGTTAGACGGGCAGAACTATGGCTACACCTTC
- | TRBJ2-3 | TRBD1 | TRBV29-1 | CSVAGQGASPVRTDTQYF | TGCAGCGTTGCAGGTCAGGGGGCATCGCCCGTCCGCACAGATACGCAGTATTTT
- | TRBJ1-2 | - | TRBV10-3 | CAISTVSANYGYTF | TGTGCCATCAGTACAGTCTCTGCTAACTATGGCTACACCTTC
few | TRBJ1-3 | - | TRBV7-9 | CASSLRTDSGNTIYF | TGTGCCAGCAGCCTTCGGACGGACTCTGGAAACACCATATATTTT
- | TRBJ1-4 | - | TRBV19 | CASSIDNPGGKLFF | TGTGCCAGTAGTATCGACAACCCCGGGGGAAAACTGTTTTTT
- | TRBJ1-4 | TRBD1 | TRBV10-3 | CAISSETGSIPEKLFF | TGTGCCATCAGCTCCGAGACAGGGTCGATTCCGGAAAAACTGTTTTTT
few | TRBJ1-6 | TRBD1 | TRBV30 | CAWSSTTGASPLHF | TGTGCCTGGAGTTCTACGACAGGGGCTTCACCCCTCCACTTT
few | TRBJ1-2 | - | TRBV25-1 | CASSEGGRENGYTF | TGTGCCAGCAGTGAAGGAGGCAGGGAAAATGGCTACACCTTC
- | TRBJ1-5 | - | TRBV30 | CAWSVRSAGNQPQHF | TGTGCCTGGAGTGTACGGTCCGCGGGCAATCAGCCCCAGCATTTT
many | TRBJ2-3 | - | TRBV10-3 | CAIQTTDTQYF | TGTGCCATCCAAACCACAGATACGCAGTATTTT
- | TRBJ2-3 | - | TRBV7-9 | CASSLPGGLLPADTQYF | TGTGCCAGCAGCCTTCCGGGGGGCCTCCTCCCGGCAGATACGCAGTATTTT
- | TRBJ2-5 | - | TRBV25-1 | CASSVRGSGETQYF | TGTGCCAGCAGTGTGCGGGGAAGTGGGGAGACCCAGTACTTC
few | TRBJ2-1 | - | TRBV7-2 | CASSADYYNEQFF | TGTGCCAGCAGCGCGGACTACTACAATGAGCAGTTCTTC
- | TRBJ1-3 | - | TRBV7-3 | CASSSPGGNTIYF | TGTGCCAGCAGCTCACCTGGTGGAAACACCATATATTTT
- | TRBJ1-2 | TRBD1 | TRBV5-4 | CASSYRDSPRYTF | TGTGCCAGCAGCTACCGGGACAGCCCAAGATACACCTTC
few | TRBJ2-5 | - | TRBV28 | CASSLPVSLKTQYF | TGTGCCAGCAGTTTACCTGTCAGCTTGAAGACCCAGTACTTC
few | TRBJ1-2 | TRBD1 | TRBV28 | CASRLRQGAGGYTF | TGTGCCAGCAGATTGAGACAGGGGGCCGGTGGCTACACCTTC
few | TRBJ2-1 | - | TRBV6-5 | CASCTASYNEQFF | TGTGCCAGCTGTACAGCCTCCTACAATGAGCAGTTCTTC
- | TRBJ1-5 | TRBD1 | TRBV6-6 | CASSYGTGGNQPQHF | TGTGCCAGCAGTTACGGGACAGGGGGCAATCAGCCCCAGCATTTT
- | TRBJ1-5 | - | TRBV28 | CATEGAQPQHF | TGTGCCACCGAGGGAGCTCAGCCCCAGCATTTT
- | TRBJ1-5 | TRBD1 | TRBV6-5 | CASTGTGSNQPQHF | TGTGCCAGCACCGGGACAGGAAGCAATCAGCCCCAGCATTTT
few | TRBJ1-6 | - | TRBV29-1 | CSVADSYNSPLHF | TGCAGCGTCGCCGACAGTTATAATTCACCCCTCCACTTT
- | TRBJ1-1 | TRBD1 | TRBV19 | CASSIGTGRPEAFF | TGTGCCAGTAGTATAGGGACAGGACGTCCTGAAGCTTTCTTT
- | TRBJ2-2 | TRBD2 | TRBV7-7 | CASSSLAGNTGELFF | TGTGCCAGCAGCTCACTAGCGGGGAACACCGGGGAGCTGTTTTTT
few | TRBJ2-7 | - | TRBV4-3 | CASSPRAGAPYEQYF | TGCGCCAGCAGCCCCCGCGCAGGGGCCCCCTACGAGCAGTACTTC
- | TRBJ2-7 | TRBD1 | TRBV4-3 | CASSQEWALTGEHPEQYF | TGCGCCAGCAGCCAAGAATGGGCCCTGACAGGGGAGCATCCCGAGCAGTACTTC
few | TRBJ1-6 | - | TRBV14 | CASSQDEIGSPLHF | TGTGCCAGCAGCCAAGATGAGATTGGGTCACCCCTCCACTTT
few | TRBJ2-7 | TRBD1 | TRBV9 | CASSHGTGGYEQYF | TGTGCCAGCAGCCATGGGACAGGGGGCTACGAGCAGTACTTC
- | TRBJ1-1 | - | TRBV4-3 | CASSQSREGWRMMNTEAFF | TGCGCCAGCAGCCAAAGCCGAGAGGGGTGGAGGATGATGAACACTGAAGCTTTCTTT
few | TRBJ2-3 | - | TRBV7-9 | CASSLTDTQYF | TGTGCCAGCAGCCTCACAGATACGCAGTATTTT
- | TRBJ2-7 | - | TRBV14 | CASSQDFDNLYEQYF | TGTGCCAGCAGCCAAGACTTCGACAACCTCTACGAGCAGTACTTC
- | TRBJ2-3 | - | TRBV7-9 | CASTNSGRRPDTQYF | TGTGCCAGCACCAACTCGGGACGCAGACCAGATACGCAGTATTTT
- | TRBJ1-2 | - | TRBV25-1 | CASSEFGGNYGYTF | TGTGCCAGCAGTGAATTCGGGGGAAACTATGGCTACACCTTC
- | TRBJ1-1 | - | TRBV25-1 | CASSEWHSYTEAFF | TGTGCCAGCAGTGAATGGCACAGTTACACTGAAGCTTTCTTT
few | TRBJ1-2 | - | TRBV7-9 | CASSFWDVQSYGYTF | TGTGCCAGCAGCTTCTGGGACGTCCAAAGTTATGGCTACACCTTC
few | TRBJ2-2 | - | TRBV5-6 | CASSLRGYGELFF | TGTGCCAGCAGCTTGAGGGGCTACGGGGAGCTGTTTTTT
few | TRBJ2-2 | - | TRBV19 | CASSSSMTGELFF | TGTGCCAGTAGTAGCTCAATGACCGGGGAGCTGTTTTTT
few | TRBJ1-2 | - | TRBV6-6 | CASSPYGSHGYTF | TGTGCCAGCAGCCCCTATGGGTCCCATGGCTACACCTTC
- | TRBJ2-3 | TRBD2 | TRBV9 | CASSVGPSAGVTDTQYF | TGTGCCAGCAGCGTTGGGCCCAGCGCGGGGGTCACAGATACGCAGTATTTT
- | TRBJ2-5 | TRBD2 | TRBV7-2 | CASSRTSGGVETQYF | TGTGCCAGCAGCCGGACTAGCGGGGGGGTTGAGACCCAGTACTTC
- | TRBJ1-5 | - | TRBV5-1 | CASSLGKGEDQPQHF | TGCGCCAGCAGCTTAGGGAAGGGGGAGGATCAGCCCCAGCATTTT
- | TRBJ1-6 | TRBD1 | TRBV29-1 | CSAQTGRSPLHF | TGCAGCGCCCAGACAGGGCGGTCACCCCTCCACTTT
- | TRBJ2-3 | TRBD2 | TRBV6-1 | CASSATSGGGTDTQYF | TGTGCCAGCAGTGCCACTAGCGGGGGGGGCACAGATACGCAGTATTTT
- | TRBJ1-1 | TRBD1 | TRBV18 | CASSYSGTGYLNTEAFF | TGTGCCAGCTCATACTCCGGGACAGGGTATCTGAACACTGAAGCTTTCTTT
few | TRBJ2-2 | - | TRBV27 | CASSLRLMAGELFF | TGTGCCAGCAGTTTAAGGCTAATGGCCGGGGAGCTGTTTTTT
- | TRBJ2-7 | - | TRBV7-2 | CASSLGVQVYEQYF | TGTGCCAGCAGCTTAGGTGTCCAGGTCTACGAGCAGTACTTC